The clone carrying this T cell receptor beta chain was found a few times. This table comes from immunoSEQ multiplex PCR, and its TCRdb copy is limited to in-frame clones, with some not included. The data contain 300,000 to 350,000 clones, 90% of them seen just once; the ten biggest clones take up approximately 5%. This sample was included in a study of Ad26.COV2.S vaccination and SARS-CoV-2 variants. Noted treatment: about 20 received Ad26.COV2.S at low or high dose, single or two shots; a few received placebo; per-sample allocation not given. Each sample was drawn 63 days after the first injection (of vaccine or placebo). V trimming: 4 bases; J trimming: 6 bases; junction bases outside the gene matches: 9. The CDR3 extends over 14 amino acids. Germline CDR1 is SGHNT and CDR2 is YYREEE (reference sequence).

This sequence was found in a person aged 18-60 years who received the Ad26.COV2.S COVID-19 vaccine or a placebo. Sequences were derived from peripheral blood, sampled in a trial of Ad26.COV2.S vaccine versus placebo. The V call is TRBV5-4, the J call TRBJ1-2, with TRBD1 identical over 7 bases. CDR3 region: CASSQPSTGDGYTF. The CDR3 DNA is TGTGCCAGCAGCCAACCCAGTACAGGGGATGGCTACACCTTC.